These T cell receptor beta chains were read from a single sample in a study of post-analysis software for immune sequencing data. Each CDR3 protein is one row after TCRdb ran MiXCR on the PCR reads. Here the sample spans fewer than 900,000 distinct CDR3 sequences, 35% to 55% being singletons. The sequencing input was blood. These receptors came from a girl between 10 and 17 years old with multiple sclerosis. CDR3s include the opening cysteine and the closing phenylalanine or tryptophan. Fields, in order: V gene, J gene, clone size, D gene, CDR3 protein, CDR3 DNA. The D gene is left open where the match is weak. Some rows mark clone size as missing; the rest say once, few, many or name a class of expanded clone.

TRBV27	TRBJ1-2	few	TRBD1	CASSAGDSGYTF	TGTGCCAGCAGTGCGGGGGACAGTGGCTACACCTTC
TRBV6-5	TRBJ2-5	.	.	CASSYGTPLLETQYF	TGTGCCAGCAGTTACGGGACTCCTCTCCTAGAGACCCAGTACTTC
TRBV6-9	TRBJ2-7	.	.	CASSLRTVEQYF	TGTGCCAGCAGTCTCCGGACGGTCGAGCAGTACTTC
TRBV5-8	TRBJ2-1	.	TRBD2	CASSRTHSSGPYNEQFF	TGTGCCAGCAGCCGCACCCATTCTAGCGGGCCTTACAATGAGCAGTTCTTC
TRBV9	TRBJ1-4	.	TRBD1	CASTPGQYNEKLFF	TGTGCCAGCACCCCGGGACAGTATAATGAAAAACTGTTTTTT
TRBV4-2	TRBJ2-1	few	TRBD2	CASSQDKEDSGPYNEQFF	TGTGCCAGCAGCCAAGATAAGGAGGATAGCGGGCCCTACAATGAGCAGTTCTTC
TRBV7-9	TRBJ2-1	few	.	CASSKRPAVEQFF	TGTGCCAGCAGCAAGAGACCGGCGGTTGAGCAGTTCTTC
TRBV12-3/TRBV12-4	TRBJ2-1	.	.	CASRSGGAYNEQFF	TGTGCCAGCCGGAGCGGAGGAGCGTACAATGAGCAGTTCTTC
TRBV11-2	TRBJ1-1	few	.	CASSLEQTGRTEAFF	TGTGCCAGCAGCTTAGAGCAAACAGGGCGCACTGAAGCTTTCTTT
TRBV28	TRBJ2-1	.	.	CASRSQGYEQFF	TGTGCCAGCAGGTCGCAGGGGTACGAGCAGTTCTTC
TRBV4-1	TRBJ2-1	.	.	CASSQDGGGSVNEQFF	TGCGCCAGCAGCCAAGACGGGGGCGGGAGCGTCAATGAGCAGTTCTTC
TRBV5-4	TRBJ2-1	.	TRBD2	CASSLTTGGPNEQFF	TGTGCCAGCAGCTTGACTACGGGAGGGCCAAATGAGCAGTTCTTC
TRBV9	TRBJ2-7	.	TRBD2	CASSVAEIAGVIPYEQYF	TGTGCCAGCAGCGTAGCCGAAATAGCGGGAGTGATCCCCTACGAGCAGTACTTC
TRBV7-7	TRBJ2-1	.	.	CASSLVLGVEQFF	TGTGCTAGCAGCTTAGTGCTAGGAGTTGAGCAGTTCTTC
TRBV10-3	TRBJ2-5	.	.	CAISVTRDPQETQYF	TGTGCCATCAGCGTGACTAGGGATCCGCAAGAGACCCAGTACTTC
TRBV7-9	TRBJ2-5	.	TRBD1	CASSYRQGIEETQYF	TGTGCCAGCAGCTATCGACAGGGTATAGAAGAGACCCAGTACTTC
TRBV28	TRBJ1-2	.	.	CVSGAQNYGYTF	TGTGTCTCAGGGGCGCAGAACTATGGCTACACCTTC
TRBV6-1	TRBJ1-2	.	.	CASSEGGRRGNYGYTF	TGTGCCAGCAGTGAAGGGGGGCGACGGGGGAACTATGGCTACACCTTC
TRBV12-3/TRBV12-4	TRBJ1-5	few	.	CASSLGRRWNQPQHF	TGTGCCAGCAGTTTAGGACGGCGATGGAATCAGCCCCAGCATTTT
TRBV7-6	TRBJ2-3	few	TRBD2	CASSLMGTSVTDTQYF	TGTGCCAGCAGCTTAATGGGGACTAGCGTTACAGATACGCAGTATTTT
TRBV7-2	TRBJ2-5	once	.	CASSLQGSIETQYF	TGTGCCAGCAGCTTACAGGGTTCTATCGAGACCCAGTACTTC
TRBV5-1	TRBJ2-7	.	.	CASSSVDNSLLYEQYF	TGCGCCAGCAGCTCCGTCGACAATTCCTTACTCTACGAGCAGTACTTC
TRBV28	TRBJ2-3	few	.	CASSLVGGVRWDTQYF	TGTGCCAGCAGTTTGGTCGGGGGCGTACGTTGGGATACGCAGTATTTT
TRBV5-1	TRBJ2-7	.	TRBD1	CASSSETGGPSYEQYF	TGCGCCAGCAGCTCGGAGACAGGGGGCCCCTCCTACGAGCAGTACTTC
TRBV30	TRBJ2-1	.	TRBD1	CAWSQGAFEQFF	TGTGCCTGGTCGCAGGGGGCATTTGAGCAGTTCTTC
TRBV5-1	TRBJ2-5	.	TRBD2	CASSHDGTSVGETQYF	TGCGCCAGCAGCCACGACGGGACTAGCGTTGGAGAGACCCAGTACTTC
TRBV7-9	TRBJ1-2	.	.	CASSLAGGVVDYGYTF	TGTGCCAGCAGCTTAGCGGGGGGGGTCGTCGACTATGGCTACACCTTC
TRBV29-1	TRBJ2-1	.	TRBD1	CSVPGTGGKYNEQFF	TGCAGCGTCCCCGGGACAGGGGGCAAGTACAATGAGCAGTTCTTC
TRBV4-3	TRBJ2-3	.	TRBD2	CASSPAALAGSTDTQYF	TGCGCCAGCAGCCCGGCGGCTCTAGCGGGAAGCACAGATACGCAGTATTTT
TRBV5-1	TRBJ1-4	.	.	CASSLGGGSEKLFF	TGCGCCAGCAGCTTGGGCGGAGGGAGCGAAAAACTGTTTTTT
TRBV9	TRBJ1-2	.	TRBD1	CASSDQTGVGGYTF	TGTGCCAGCAGCGACCAGACAGGGGTAGGGGGCTACACCTTC
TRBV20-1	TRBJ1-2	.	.	CSARSEDGYTF	TGCAGTGCTAGAAGTGAGGATGGCTACACCTTC
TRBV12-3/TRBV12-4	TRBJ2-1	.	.	CASRRSGAPYNEQFF	TGTGCCAGCCGACGGAGTGGGGCGCCATACAATGAGCAGTTCTTC
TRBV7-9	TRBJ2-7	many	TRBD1	CASSFLGQGYEQYF	TGTGCCAGCAGTTTCCTAGGACAGGGCTACGAGCAGTACTTC
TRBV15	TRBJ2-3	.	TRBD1	CATSRSGTADTQYF	TGTGCCACCAGCAGATCCGGGACAGCAGATACGCAGTATTTT
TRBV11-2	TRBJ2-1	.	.	CASSLFGGRFSYNEQFF	TGTGCCAGCAGCTTATTCGGGGGGCGCTTCTCCTACAATGAGCAGTTCTTC
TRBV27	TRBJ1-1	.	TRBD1	CASSSRTGWAPNTEAFF	TGTGCCAGCAGTTCCAGGACAGGGTGGGCTCCGAACACTGAAGCTTTCTTT
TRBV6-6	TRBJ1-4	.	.	CASTFGGGEGEKLFF	TGTGCCAGCACTTTCGGGGGGGGCGAGGGAGAAAAACTGTTTTTT
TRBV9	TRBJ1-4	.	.	CASSPDPRHNEKLFF	TGTGCCAGCAGCCCAGATCCCCGGCATAATGAAAAACTGTTTTTT
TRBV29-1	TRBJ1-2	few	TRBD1	CSAPRDRGLSGYTF	TGCAGCGCCCCTCGGGACAGGGGGCTATCTGGCTACACCTTC
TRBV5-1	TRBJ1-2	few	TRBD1	CASSLDRGPLDDYTF	TGCGCCAGCAGCCTGGACAGGGGACCGCTGGATGACTACACCTTC
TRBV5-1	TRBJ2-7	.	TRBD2	CASSPHPGTSGSYEQYF	TGCGCCAGCAGCCCACACCCGGGGACTAGCGGGAGTTACGAGCAGTACTTC
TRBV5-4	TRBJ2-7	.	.	CASSFGDGPYEQYF	TGTGCCAGCAGCTTTGGGGACGGCCCCTACGAGCAGTACTTC
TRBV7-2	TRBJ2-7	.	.	CASSFRGQGLNSYEQYF	TGTGCCAGCAGCTTCCGTGGGCAGGGCTTGAACTCCTACGAGCAGTACTTC
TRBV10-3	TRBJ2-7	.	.	CAISGRQGGEQYF	TGTGCCATCAGTGGTCGACAGGGAGGCGAGCAGTACTTC
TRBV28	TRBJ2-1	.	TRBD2	CASRAGVTEQFF	TGTGCCAGCAGGGCGGGAGTTACTGAGCAGTTCTTC